This T cell receptor (beta chain) originates from a study of cytomegalovirus exposure and HLA in healthy donors. The CDR3 is made up of 13 amino acids. Germline loops: CDR1 LNHDA, CDR2 SQIVND (reference sequence). The ends were cut back, 6 bases at V and 4 bases at J, with 12 bases in the middle. The PCR made use of 60 Vbeta and 13 Jbeta primers. This table comes from immunoSEQ multiplex PCR, and its TCRdb copy is limited to in-frame clones, with some not included. The sample carries approximately 120,000 clones, about 80% recorded once. Sequences were obtained from PBMCs. The chain links TRBV19 to TRBJ1-2; no reliable D call. This TCR derives from a woman in her forties or fifties in good health and CMV-seropositive. The CDR3 bases are TGTGCCAGTAGATCTCAGGCTGGCTATGGCTACACCTTC. Residues: CASRSQAGYGYTF.